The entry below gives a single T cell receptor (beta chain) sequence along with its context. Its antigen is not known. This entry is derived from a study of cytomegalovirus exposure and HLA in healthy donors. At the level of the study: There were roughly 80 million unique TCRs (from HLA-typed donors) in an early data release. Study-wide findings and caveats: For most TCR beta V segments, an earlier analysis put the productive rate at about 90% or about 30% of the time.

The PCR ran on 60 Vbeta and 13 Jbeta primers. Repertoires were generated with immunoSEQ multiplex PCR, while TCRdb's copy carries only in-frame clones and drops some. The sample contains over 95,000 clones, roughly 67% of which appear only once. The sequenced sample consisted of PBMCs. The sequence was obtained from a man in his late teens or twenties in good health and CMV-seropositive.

The CDR3, as DNA: TGTGCCAGCAGTGAATATACTGGGAACACTGAAGCTTTCTTT. It codes for CASSEYTGNTEAFF. V usage is TRBV6-1 and J usage is TRBJ1-1; D not resolved. This CDR3 contains 14 residues. The V gene lost 2 bases and the J gene lost 1 base, with 8 bases spanning the gap. Per the germline V gene, CDR1 is MNHNS and CDR2 is SASEGT.